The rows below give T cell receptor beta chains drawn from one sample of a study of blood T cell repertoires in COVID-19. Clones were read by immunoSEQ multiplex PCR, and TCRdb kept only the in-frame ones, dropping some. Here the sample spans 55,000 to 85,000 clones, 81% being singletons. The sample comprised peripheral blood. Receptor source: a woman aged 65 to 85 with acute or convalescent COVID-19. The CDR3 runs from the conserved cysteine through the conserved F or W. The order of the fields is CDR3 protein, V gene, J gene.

CAISELLNNEQFF	TRBV10-3	TRBJ2-1
CASTTFGELFF	TRBV9	TRBJ2-2
CASSFSSNEQFF	TRBV12-3/TRBV12-4	TRBJ2-1
CASSLALGSGRFDVEQFF	TRBV7-9	TRBJ2-1
CASSDGEVGTQYF	TRBV2	TRBJ2-5
CASSFQFTEAFF	TRBV11-2	TRBJ1-1
CAWNRGLLETQYF	TRBV30	TRBJ2-5
CASSSPFDRARYGYTF	TRBV5-4	TRBJ1-2
CSVENTLRGGPSTDTQYF	TRBV29-1	TRBJ2-3
CASTRPTGALGRSQHF	TRBV28	TRBJ1-5
CASTPPGTVNSPLHF	TRBV25-1	TRBJ1-6
CASRTSAYEQYF	TRBV6-5	TRBJ2-7
CASSSTALTNEKLFF	TRBV27	TRBJ1-4
CASSVGFEVAYNEQFF	TRBV9	TRBJ2-1
CSASRFQGEGNTIYF	TRBV20-1	TRBJ1-3
CASNAEGLSEQYF	TRBV6-6	TRBJ2-7
CAWSEGVAVSYEQYF	TRBV30	TRBJ2-7
CASSPRGGDNTEAFF	TRBV18	TRBJ1-1
CASSPNTGDTNEKLFF	TRBV18	TRBJ1-4
CAISDRLVEVPDTQYF	TRBV10-3	TRBJ2-3
CASSLGDPGRGYTF	TRBV5-6	TRBJ1-2
CASSVSYMNTEAFF	TRBV9	TRBJ1-1
CASTPPRGGEQFF	TRBV7-2	TRBJ2-1
CASSELGLLGQPQHF	TRBV2	TRBJ1-5
CASSIGPGLRDTQYF	TRBV19	TRBJ2-3
CASRQGNQPQHF	TRBV7-9	TRBJ1-5
CASSADIAQHF	TRBV12-3/TRBV12-4	TRBJ1-5
CATSRGTGLYNEQFF	TRBV15	TRBJ2-1
CASSPRTGGMETQYF	TRBV3-1/TRBV3-2	TRBJ2-5
CAIAEGTLQETQYF	TRBV10-3	TRBJ2-5
CASSFGLAGTPYEQYF	TRBV28	TRBJ2-7
CASSLDGGRGNQPQHF	TRBV7-2	TRBJ1-5
CASSQERTVGEAFF	TRBV4-3	TRBJ1-1
CASSRGQGAGNEKLFF	TRBV2	TRBJ1-4
CASSPDRGNSPLHF	TRBV28	TRBJ1-6
CASSYRLQGAVTSTDTQYF	TRBV18	TRBJ2-3
CASSQGVIDDTEAFF	TRBV5-8	TRBJ1-1
CASSPRQAGFF	TRBV6-5	TRBJ2-1
CASSFTENTEAFF	TRBV6-4	TRBJ1-1
CASSLIQDYGYTF	TRBV7-9	TRBJ1-2
CSGSPSGAQETQYF	TRBV29-1	TRBJ2-5
CASTTSGGNTIYF	TRBV12-3/TRBV12-4	TRBJ1-3
CASSEGQPYVETQYF	TRBV5-1	TRBJ2-5
CASTGDRGLGGYTF	TRBV7-2	TRBJ1-2
CASSGQTPPYEQYF	TRBV9	TRBJ2-7
CASSLDRASYNEQFF	TRBV7-2	TRBJ2-1
CASSFQGRDEQFF	TRBV5-1	TRBJ2-1
CAWSPGVQVSTIYF	TRBV30	TRBJ1-3
CASSLVGGGLPEQYF	TRBV7-8	TRBJ2-7
CASSIEPPARGAGTGELFF	TRBV19	TRBJ2-2
CASTRPDGNQPQHF	TRBV19	TRBJ1-5
CASSIYRQGADEKTQYF	TRBV19	TRBJ2-5
CASSPYGGMRETQYF	TRBV7-3	TRBJ2-5
CASNPGLAGGLSYNEQFF	TRBV19	TRBJ2-1
CASSLVQGGNYGYTF	TRBV5-1	TRBJ1-2
CASRTGYMNTEAFF	TRBV19	TRBJ1-1
CATSRDGTANQPQHF	TRBV15	TRBJ1-5
CASSATTGHSGNTIYF	TRBV9	TRBJ1-3
CASAGLITGTQYF	TRBV15	TRBJ2-5